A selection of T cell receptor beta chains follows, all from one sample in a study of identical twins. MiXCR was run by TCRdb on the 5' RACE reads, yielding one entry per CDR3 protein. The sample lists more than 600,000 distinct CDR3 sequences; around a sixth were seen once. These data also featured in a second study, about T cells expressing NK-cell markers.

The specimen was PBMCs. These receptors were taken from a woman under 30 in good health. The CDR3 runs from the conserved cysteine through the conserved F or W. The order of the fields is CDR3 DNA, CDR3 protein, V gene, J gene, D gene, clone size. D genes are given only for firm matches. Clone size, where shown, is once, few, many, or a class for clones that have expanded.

cdr3_nt: TGTGCCAGCAGCACTAGTTGGGATACGCAGTATTTT; cdr3_aa: CASSTSWDTQYF; v_call: TRBV7-9; j_call: TRBJ2-3; d_call: NA; clone_size: few
cdr3_nt: TGTGCCAGCAGTGGAACGACAGGGTTTAATTCACCCCTCCACTTT; cdr3_aa: CASSGTTGFNSPLHF; v_call: TRBV27; j_call: TRBJ1-6; d_call: TRBD1; clone_size: once
cdr3_nt: TGTGCCAGCAGCTTAGTATATACAAACACTGAAGCTTTCTTT; cdr3_aa: CASSLVYTNTEAFF; v_call: TRBV11-2; j_call: TRBJ1-1; d_call: NA; clone_size: few
cdr3_nt: TGTGCCAGCAGCGCAAAATCCGGGACGGGAATTTATGGCTACACCTTC; cdr3_aa: CASSAKSGTGIYGYTF; v_call: TRBV7-3; j_call: TRBJ1-2; d_call: NA; clone_size: NA
cdr3_nt: TGTGCCAGCAGCACGGGAGCGGTCTCCTACGAGCAGTACTTC; cdr3_aa: CASSTGAVSYEQYF; v_call: TRBV13; j_call: TRBJ2-7; d_call: NA; clone_size: NA
cdr3_nt: TGCGCCAGCAGCTTTGGCAGGGCTAACTCCGGGACTAGCGGCTTCTACGAGCAGTACTTC; cdr3_aa: CASSFGRANSGTSGFYEQYF; v_call: TRBV5-1; j_call: TRBJ2-7; d_call: TRBD2; clone_size: NA
cdr3_nt: TGTGCCAGCAGTCTAGGACAGGGGGTTAGTGAGACCCAGTACTTC; cdr3_aa: CASSLGQGVSETQYF; v_call: TRBV7-9; j_call: TRBJ2-5; d_call: TRBD1; clone_size: NA
cdr3_nt: TGTGCCAGCAGCTTGAATAGACAGATCTATGGCTACACCTTC; cdr3_aa: CASSLNRQIYGYTF; v_call: TRBV5-6; j_call: TRBJ1-2; d_call: NA; clone_size: few
cdr3_nt: TGTGCCAGCAATAAAGCGGGAGGGCCTAATGAGCAGTTCTTC; cdr3_aa: CASNKAGGPNEQFF; v_call: TRBV7-9; j_call: TRBJ2-1; d_call: TRBD2; clone_size: NA
cdr3_nt: TGCAGTGCTAAAGAGGGGACAGATACGCAGTATTTT; cdr3_aa: CSAKEGTDTQYF; v_call: TRBV20-1; j_call: TRBJ2-3; d_call: NA; clone_size: NA
cdr3_nt: TGCAGCGCCGGACGAGGGACTGAAAAACTGTTTTTT; cdr3_aa: CSAGRGTEKLFF; v_call: TRBV29-1; j_call: TRBJ1-4; d_call: NA; clone_size: few
cdr3_nt: TGTGCCAGCAGCTCGACGACAGATCACTATGGCTACACCTTC; cdr3_aa: CASSSTTDHYGYTF; v_call: TRBV5-5; j_call: TRBJ1-2; d_call: NA; clone_size: few
cdr3_nt: TGCGCCAGCAGCTTCGCGGGACAGATCCAAGAGACCCAGTACTTC; cdr3_aa: CASSFAGQIQETQYF; v_call: TRBV5-1; j_call: TRBJ2-5; d_call: NA; clone_size: few
cdr3_nt: TGCTGTGCTAGAGGGCTTCGGACTAGCGGCAGCAAAGAGACAGATACGCAGTATTTT; cdr3_aa: CCARGLRTSGSKETDTQYF; v_call: TRBV20-1; j_call: TRBJ2-3; d_call: TRBD2; clone_size: once
cdr3_nt: TGTGCCACCAGCAGAGGACAGGTGTCGAATGAAAAACTGTTTTTT; cdr3_aa: CATSRGQVSNEKLFF; v_call: TRBV15; j_call: TRBJ1-4; d_call: NA; clone_size: many
cdr3_nt: TGTGCCAGCAGCCGGGGGACAGCAAAAGAGACCCAGTACTTC; cdr3_aa: CASSRGTAKETQYF; v_call: TRBV7-8; j_call: TRBJ2-5; d_call: NA; clone_size: few
cdr3_nt: TGTGCCAGCAGCACCGAGATCTCATTTCTCGGGGAGCTGTTTTTT; cdr3_aa: CASSTEISFLGELFF; v_call: TRBV5-5; j_call: TRBJ2-2; d_call: NA; clone_size: few
cdr3_nt: TGTGCCACCAACTTTGGGACTAGCGGGGGGGTCAAGTTCTTC; cdr3_aa: CATNFGTSGGVKFF; v_call: TRBV10-3; j_call: TRBJ2-1; d_call: TRBD2; clone_size: few
cdr3_nt: TGCAGTGCAGTTGGACCTAGCGGGGTCTACAATGAGCAGTTCTTC; cdr3_aa: CSAVGPSGVYNEQFF; v_call: TRBV20-1; j_call: TRBJ2-1; d_call: TRBD2; clone_size: few
cdr3_nt: TGTGCCAGCAGTTTCCGACAGGCTAATTCACCCCTCCACTTT; cdr3_aa: CASSFRQANSPLHF; v_call: TRBV12-3/TRBV12-4; j_call: TRBJ1-6; d_call: NA; clone_size: few